Listed below are T cell receptor beta chains from one sample, sequenced in a study of Ad26.COV2.S vaccination and SARS-CoV-2 variants. Only in-frame clones appear in the TCRdb table, and some are missing; sequencing was by immunoSEQ multiplex PCR. The data hold hundreds of thousands of clones, with around 86% observed a single time. The sequencing used peripheral blood, collected in a trial of Ad26.COV2.S vaccine versus placebo. The receptors originated from a person between 18 and 65 years old who received the Ad26.COV2.S COVID-19 vaccine or a placebo. CDR3s include the opening cysteine and the closing phenylalanine or tryptophan. The D gene is left open where the match is weak. Size values are once, few and many counts, or a class for expanded clones, and some rows have none.

>TRBV9|.|TRBJ1-4|.
CASSVVPDRELFF
>TRBV19|.|TRBJ2-5|once
CASSIGSQETQYF
>TRBV13|TRBD2|TRBJ2-1|.
CASSLKNVRGGHNEQFF
>TRBV6-2/TRBV6-3|.|TRBJ1-1|once
CASSLGETEAFF
>TRBV14|TRBD1|TRBJ2-2|.
CASSHRDRGTGELFF
>TRBV6-5|.|TRBJ2-3|.
CASAPGTTDTQYF
>TRBV13|TRBD1|TRBJ2-1|.
CASSQDRSGLFF
>TRBV9|.|TRBJ2-3|.
CASSVGGPRDTQYF
>TRBV7-2|TRBD1|TRBJ2-5|.
CASSFYRGQGETQYF
>TRBV10-3|.|TRBJ1-1|.
CAISARGTEAFF
>TRBV5-5|.|TRBJ2-7|.
CASSLVLYEQYF
>TRBV11-2|TRBD1|TRBJ1-1|.
CASSDTYRGQGNTEAFF
>TRBV19|TRBD2|TRBJ2-5|.
CASSIEYFSGGPQETQYF
>TRBV6-5|.|TRBJ1-1|.
CASSYSEQNTEAFF
>TRBV7-8|.|TRBJ1-6|.
CASSLDLGAVNNSPLHF
>TRBV5-1|TRBD2|TRBJ2-3|.
CASSLSLAGARTDTQYF
>TRBV7-6|TRBD2|TRBJ2-3|.
CASSFPLAGGKTSTDTQYF
>TRBV19|TRBD2|TRBJ2-1|.
CASSSPSGYSYNEQFF
>TRBV6-5|.|TRBJ1-3|few
CASRDSSGLGNTIYF
>TRBV28|.|TRBJ2-7|.
CASSALPGTGQYF
>TRBV7-9|.|TRBJ1-1|.
CASSPIVLGTEAFF
>TRBV6-6|.|TRBJ2-5|.
CASWVGGSNETQYF
>TRBV6-1|TRBD1|TRBJ1-1|.
CASSGRDRGWWGTEAFF
>TRBV5-1|.|TRBJ2-4|.
CASSPLGTSRPENIQYF
>TRBV10-2|TRBD1|TRBJ1-2|.
CASSEGQGRYGYTF
>TRBV27|.|TRBJ1-2|.
CAASAHGNYGYTF
>TRBV5-1|.|TRBJ2-1|.
CASSLTDEQFF
>TRBV13|.|TRBJ2-6|once
CASSPGPHISGANVLTF
>TRBV10-1|TRBD1|TRBJ2-2|.
CASSKGTGENTGELFF
>TRBV3-1/TRBV3-2|TRBD2|TRBJ2-7|.
CASSQEVLAASYEQYF
>TRBV7-2|TRBD2|TRBJ2-5|.
CASSLGSGGETQYF
>TRBV29-1|.|TRBJ1-1|.
CSVAGRQITEAFF
>TRBV30|.|TRBJ1-1|.
CAWSPRGGLGAFF
>TRBV5-1|TRBD2|TRBJ2-7|few
CASSPGTSGRYEQYF
>TRBV30|.|TRBJ1-2|.
CAWSVELVYGYTF
>TRBV14|TRBD1|TRBJ1-2|.
CASSLGQGAGYGYTF
>TRBV7-2|.|TRBJ2-7|.
CASSLGGVYEQYF
>TRBV7-9|TRBD1|TRBJ2-5|.
CASSSRTPRGTALQETQYF
>TRBV24-1|.|TRBJ2-3|few
CATRGPGADTQYF
>TRBV9|.|TRBJ1-1|.
CASSTGPEGNTEAFF
>TRBV7-8|.|TRBJ1-5|.
CASSSDRNYQPQHF
>TRBV5-1|.|TRBJ1-2|.
CASSTKGETGGYTF
>TRBV5-1|.|TRBJ1-1|.
CASSLGSLPSPAFF
>TRBV29-1|.|TRBJ1-1|.
CSVGGGTEAFF
>TRBV6-2/TRBV6-3|TRBD1|TRBJ1-3|.
CASSYSIGTASGNTIYF
>TRBV19|TRBD1|TRBJ2-4|.
CASSFSAGGQGIQYF
>TRBV30|.|TRBJ2-5|.
CAWSRGARGETQYF
>TRBV9|.|TRBJ1-3|.
CASSYSTSVAGNTIYF
>TRBV2|.|TRBJ1-5|few
CASSVDRDGDNQPQHF
>TRBV7-2|.|TRBJ2-7|.
CASSIETAGYEQYF
>TRBV19|TRBD1|TRBJ1-2|few
CASSRQGARNYGYTF
>TRBV7-8|TRBD1|TRBJ2-2|.
CASSETGLGGELFF
>TRBV27|.|TRBJ1-2|few
CASSLLAGADGYTF
>TRBV15|TRBD1|TRBJ1-1|.
CATSRDRGSTEAFF